These 2 T cell receptor beta chains were all obtained from the same sample, sequenced in a study of Ad26.COV2.S vaccination and SARS-CoV-2 variants. Sequencing used immunoSEQ multiplex PCR; TCRdb keeps in-frame clones, though not all of them. The sample records almost 400,000 clones, about nine tenths being singletons. As to treatment: roughly 20 received Ad26.COV2.S at low or high dose, single or two shots; about 5 received placebo; per-sample allocation not given. Vaccine and placebo recipients were sampled on day 63 after the first injection. The specimen was peripheral blood, collected in a trial of Ad26.COV2.S vaccine versus placebo. These receptors all stem from a person aged 18-65 years who received the Ad26.COV2.S COVID-19 vaccine or a placebo.

This chain joins TRBV5-1 and TRBJ1-4; D is possibly TRBD1 (5 bases). CDR3 size: 15 residues. Germline V gives CDR1 SGHRS, CDR2 YFSETQ. V gave up 0 bases and J gave up 8 bases, with 14 bases separating them. As DNA, the CDR3 is TGCGCCAGCAGCTTGGGAATCAGGGAAGGGGAAAAACTGTTTTTT. Protein sequence: CASSLGIREGEKLFF.

The rearrangement uses TRBV19 and TRBJ2-2; D gene ambiguous. Germline loops: CDR1 LNHDA, CDR2 SQIVND (reference sequence). Trimming removed 6 bases at V and 0 bases at J, with 17 bases between. This CDR3 has 17 amino acids. Here the CDR3 reads CASRNPTGESNTGELFF. The CDR3 DNA reads TGTGCCAGTAGAAATCCGACTGGGGAATCGAACACCGGGGAGCTGTTTTTT.